Following are 28 T cell receptor beta chains from one sample sequenced in a study of control samples from healthy donors and cancer patients. Here immunoSEQ multiplex PCR was the method, and the copy in TCRdb shows in-frame clones only, minus some. The table lists about 170,000 clones, approximately 92% of them singletons. Sequences were obtained from blood. All receptors derive from a woman aged 55-69 years in good health.

The rearrangement uses TRBV7-9 and TRBJ1-4; D is possibly TRBD1 (6 bases). This CDR3 comprises 19 residues. The V end lost 2 bases, the J end lost 0 bases, and 19 bases lay between the germline ends. Germline V CDR1 and CDR2: SEHNR, FQNEAQ (reference sequence). For the CDR3, the DNA is TGTGCCAGCAGCTTAAATTTCATCCGGGACACTGCAACTAATGAAAAACTGTTTTTT. Translated, it gives CASSLNFIRDTATNEKLFF.

The J gene is TRBJ1-6, the V gene TRBV18, with a tentative D call TRBD1 (6 bases). The V gene's germline CDR1 is KGHSH and CDR2 LQKENI. V shed 1 base and J shed 2 bases, with 12 bases lying between them. This CDR3 contains 17 residues. The CDR3 here is CASSPLDRGPYNSPLHF. The CDR3 bases are TGTGCCAGCTCACCACTGGACCGGGGGCCCTATAATTCACCCCTCCACTTT. Filled out from reference TRBV18 and TRBJ1-6, the complete variable domain reads NAGVMQNPRHLVRRRGQEARLRCSPMKGHSHVYWYRQLPEEGLKFMVYLQKENIIDESGMPKERFSAEFPKEGPSILRIQQVVRGDSAAYFCASSPLDRGPYNSPLHFGNGTRLTVT.

In the case of this clone: Other DNA sequences within the sample encode an identical CDR3. This rearrangement joins TRBV4-3 to TRBJ2-5; D remains unclear. The V end was cut by 0 bases, the J end by 0 bases, with 8 bases between. Germline assignment: CDR1 LGHNA and CDR2 YSLEER. The CDR3 is made up of 15 amino acids. CDR3 loop: CASSQDITHQETQYF. As DNA, the CDR3 is TGCGCCAGCAGCCAAGATATAACACACCAAGAGACCCAGTACTTC.

This clone was detected once. The chain joins TRBV10-1 to TRBJ2-1; tentative D call: TRBD2 (7 bases). The CDR3 spans 16 residues. CDR1 WNHNN and CDR2 SYGVQD come from the germline V gene (reference sequence). V gave up 4 bases and J gave up 1 base, with 14 bases separating them. The CDR3, as DNA: TGCGCCAGCAGTGCCTCGGGGGGCCCTTCCTACAATGAGCAGTTCTTC. Encoded protein: CASSASGGPSYNEQFF.

This chain uses TRBV12-3 or TRBV12-4 with TRBJ1-3; the D is unclear. V was clipped by 3 bases and J by 1 base, with 4 bases between them. The CDR3 spans 13 residues. The CDR3 region has the DNA TGTGCCAGCAGTTTTAGTTCTGGAAACACCATATATTTT. Translating gives CASSFSSGNTIYF.

The chain combines TRBV19 with TRBJ1-5; D ambiguous. Germline V CDR1 and CDR2: LNHDA, SQIVND (reference sequence). The V and J ends lost 6 bases and 0 bases respectively, with 12 bases between them. The CDR3 covers 15 residues. The DNA of the CDR3 is TGTGCCAGTAGGTTAGATGGAAATAGCAATCAGCCCCAGCATTTT. This gives the protein CASRLDGNSNQPQHF.

V and J are TRBV18 and TRBJ2-2; D is possibly TRBD1 (6 bases). The CDR3 has 15 amino acids. CDR1 and CDR2 from the germline V gene are KGHSH and LQKENI. Trimming cost V 2 bases and J 3 bases, with 10 bases left between them. Here the CDR3 DNA reads TGTGCCAGCTCACCAGGGGGCCGTCACACCGGGGAGCTGTTTTTT. As protein: CASSPGGRHTGELFF.

The chain links TRBV7-9 to TRBJ1-2; D unresolved. The CDR3 is made up of 15 amino acids. V was pared by 2 bases and J by 0 bases, with 10 bases between. Germline loops: CDR1 SEHNR, CDR2 FQNEAQ (reference sequence). The CDR3 DNA is TGTGCCAGCAGCTTATTGTGGGCCTCTAACTATGGCTACACCTTC. This translates into CASSLLWASNYGYTF.

The chain uses TRBV19 and TRBJ1-5, with D tentatively TRBD1 (5 bases). V was cut by 1 base and J by 5 bases, with 12 bases left in between. There are 15 residues in the CDR3. Germline assignment: CDR1 LNHDA and CDR2 SQIVND (reference sequence). The CDR3 DNA follows: TGTGCCAGTAGTATAGCCCAGAGGGGCTATCAGCCCCAGCATTTT. Residues: CASSIAQRGYQPQHF.

The chain combines TRBV11-2 with TRBJ1-1, with 8 positions matching TRBD1. CDR3 size: 13 residues. Per germline, CDR1 SGHAT and CDR2 FQNNGV. Losses at the gene ends were 4 bases for V and 10 bases for J; bases not matched to a gene: 8. For the CDR3, the DNA is TGTGCCAGCAGCTCGACAGGGGTGACAGGAGCTTTCTTT. Translation gives CASSSTGVTGAFF.

The chain uses TRBV10-3 and TRBJ1-5, with D maybe TRBD1 (6 bases). Germline V gene lookup returns CDR1 ENHRY and CDR2 SYGVKD. The CDR3 covers 13 residues. V was clipped by 8 bases and J by 3 bases, with 11 bases between them. The CDR3 protein is CAIGRQVNQPQHF. The CDR3 nucleotides are TGTGCCATCGGAAGACAGGTCAATCAGCCCCAGCATTTT.

The chain employs TRBV7-9 and TRBJ1-1; D is ambiguous. The CDR3 contains 15 residues. The ends were cut back, 3 bases at V and 1 base at J, with 12 bases in the middle. Germline CDR1 reads SEHNR; CDR2 reads FQNEAQ (reference sequence). The CDR3 spells CASSLWQERNTEAFF. The CDR3 region has the DNA TGTGCCAGCAGCTTGTGGCAGGAGAGGAACACTGAAGCTTTCTTT. The full variable domain, with the rest looked up from reference TRBV7-9 and TRBJ1-1, is DTGVSQNPRHKITKRGQNVTFRCDPISEHNRLYWYRQTLGQGPEFLTYFQNEAQLEKSRLLSDRFSAERPKGSFSTLEIQRTEQGDSAMYLCASSLWQERNTEAFFGQGTRLTVV.

CDR3 bases: TGTGCCACTAATTGGGGGAGCCCTGGGAAGAACACTGAAGCTTTCTTT. It yields the protein CATNWGSPGKNTEAFF. The genes are TRBV11-2 and TRBJ1-1; the D gene is possibly TRBD1 (5 bases). This CDR3 spans 16 amino acids. Germline lookup yields CDR1 SGHAT and CDR2 FQNNGV. Trimming pared 10 bases from V and 1 base from J, leaving 22 bases between.

The rearrangement uses TRBV6-6 and TRBJ1-5; maybe TRBD1 (5 bases). The CDR3 has 15 amino acids. The germline V and J ends were trimmed by 2 bases and 4 bases, with 12 bases remaining between them. Per the germline V gene, CDR1 is MNHNY and CDR2 is SVGAGI (reference sequence). The CDR3 protein is CASSYGQGENQPQHF. As DNA, the CDR3 is TGTGCCAGCAGTTACGGGCAGGGCGAGAATCAGCCCCAGCATTTT.

The chain recombines TRBV7-2 with TRBJ2-3; 7 bases align to TRBD1. The CDR3 sequence is 17 residues long. CDR1 and CDR2 from the germline V gene are SGHTA and FQGNSA. The trim removed 0 bases at V and 6 bases at J, leaving 12 bases unmatched. The CDR3 here is CASSLAPTGRREDTQYF. DNA of the CDR3: TGTGCCAGCAGCTTAGCGCCGACAGGGAGACGTGAGGATACGCAGTATTTT.

V gene TRBV5-1 combines with J gene TRBJ1-1, with a possible D match to TRBD1 (5 bases). This CDR3 is 15 amino acids long. Germline loops: CDR1 SGHRS, CDR2 YFSETQ. V dropped 4 bases and J dropped 4 bases, with 17 bases sitting between them. This chain's CDR3 is CASSVGWGSGTEAFF. Here the CDR3 DNA reads TGCGCCAGCAGCGTGGGTTGGGGGTCGGGCACTGAAGCTTTCTTT. Full variable domain (rest looked up from reference TRBV5-1 and TRBJ1-1): KAGVTQTPRYLIKTRGQQVTLSCSPISGHRSVSWYQQTPGQGLQFLFEYFSETQRNKGNFPGRFSGRQFSNSRSEMNVSTLELGDSALYLCASSVGWGSGTEAFFGQGTRLTVV.

The chain has TRBV3-1 (or the pseudogene TRBV3-2) and TRBJ1-4; D call uncertain. CDR1 LGHDT and CDR2 YNNKEL come from the germline V gene (reference sequence). V was trimmed by 1 base and J by 7 bases, leaving 13 bases between them. There are 15 residues in the CDR3. The CDR3 DNA follows: TGTGCCAGCAGCCAAGTAGGCCACGAAGGTGAAAAACTGTTTTTT. It specifies CASSQVGHEGEKLFF.

The chain employs TRBV23-1 and TRBJ2-3, with 15 bases that match TRBD2. Being an ORF, TRBV23-1 has a function that is uncertain. This CDR3 region has 18 residues. V shed 3 bases, J shed 4 bases, and the junction held 8 bases outside the gene matches. CDR3 nucleotide sequence: TGCGCCAGCAGTCATCCCCTGGGACTAGCGGGGGGAGCAGATACGCAGTATTTT. It encodes CASSHPLGLAGGADTQYF.

This clone was observed once. The chain couples TRBV4-1 to TRBJ1-5, with D maybe TRBD1 (5 bases). This CDR3 region has 14 residues. Between the trimmed V and J ends, which lost 1 base and 1 base, there was a span of 5 bases. Germline V gene lookup returns CDR1 MGHRA and CDR2 YSYEKL. CDR3: CASSQGGSNQPQHF. CDR3 coding DNA: TGCGCCAGCAGCCAAGGGGGGAGCAATCAGCCCCAGCATTTT.

The chain has TRBV5-1 and TRBJ2-3; no definite D call. Trimming took off 0 bases at V and 0 bases at J, with 5 bases between the two ends. This CDR3 spans 14 amino acids. Germline lookup yields CDR1 SGHRS and CDR2 YFSETQ. CDR3 bases: TGCGCCAGCAGCTTGGGGGCTAGCACAGATACGCAGTATTTT. Translated, it gives CASSLGASTDTQYF.

The gene calls are TRBV3-1 (or the pseudogene TRBV3-2) and TRBJ2-3; D ambiguous. V dropped 2 bases and J dropped 0 bases, with 21 bases sitting between them. This CDR3 spans 19 amino acids. Germline V gene lookup returns CDR1 LGHDT and CDR2 YNNKEL (reference sequence). CDR3 in amino acids: CASSQKSPPSRNSTDTQYF. The CDR3 region has the DNA TGTGCCAGCAGCCAAAAATCCCCTCCATCGAGGAATAGCACAGATACGCAGTATTTT.

This clone came up once. The chain couples TRBV18 to TRBJ2-3, with D perhaps TRBD1 or TRBD2 (7 bases each). V was cut by 3 bases and J by 4 bases, with 11 bases left in between. The germline V gene has CDR1 KGHSH and CDR2 LQKENI. The CDR3 sequence is 14 residues long. CDR3 loop: CASSPSGGADTQYF. As DNA, the CDR3 is TGTGCCAGCTCACCTTCAGGGGGGGCAGATACGCAGTATTTT.

The J gene is TRBJ1-1, the V gene TRBV19; D gene unclear. This CDR3 contains 12 residues. Germline lookup yields CDR1 LNHDA and CDR2 SQIVND (reference sequence). V lost 10 bases and J 1 base, leaving 10 bases between the germline ends. The chain's CDR3 is CATGRQNTEAFF. CDR3 nucleotide sequence: TGTGCCACCGGACGGCAGAACACTGAAGCTTTCTTT. Using reference TRBV19 and TRBJ1-1 for the parts outside the CDR3, the full variable domain is DGGITQSPKYLFRKEGQNVTLSCEQNLNHDAMYWYRQDPGQGLRLIYYSQIVNDFQKGDIAEGYSVSREKKESFPLTVTSAQKNPTAFYLCATGRQNTEAFFGQGTRLTVV.

J is TRBJ2-7 and V is TRBV5-1; TRBD1 is a possible D gene (6 bases). Germline V gives CDR1 SGHRS, CDR2 YFSETQ. V was pared by 0 bases and J by 5 bases, with 24 bases between. The CDR3 extends over 18 amino acids. The CDR3 DNA reads TGCGCCAGCAGCTTGGGGGAAACAGGGATGGGGCTAGTTCACGAGCAGTACTTC. It yields the protein CASSLGETGMGLVHEQYF.

J is TRBJ1-1 and V is TRBV18; D gene unclear. The CDR3 spans 15 residues. V lost 3 bases and J 1 base, leaving 12 bases between the germline ends. Germline-derived CDR1 and CDR2 are KGHSH and LQKENI. The CDR3 region has the DNA TGTGCCAGCTCACCGTGGGCAGAAAAGAACACTGAAGCTTTCTTT. Protein product: CASSPWAEKNTEAFF.

The chain is built from TRBV5-1 and TRBJ1-3; D may be TRBD1 (6 bases). Trimming stripped 0 bases from V and 0 bases from J, with 7 bases between. Germline assignment: CDR1 SGHRS and CDR2 YFSETQ. This CDR3 is built from 15 residues. The CDR3 protein is CASSLEGGSGNTIYF. Here the CDR3 DNA reads TGCGCCAGCAGCTTGGAAGGGGGCTCTGGAAACACCATATATTTT.

The rearrangement uses TRBV6-4 and TRBJ1-2, with 7 positions matching TRBD1. The V gene end was trimmed by 4 bases and the J gene end by 8 bases; junction bases not matched to a gene: 4. CDR3 length: 12 residues. Germline V gene lookup returns CDR1 MRHNA and CDR2 SNTAGT. CDR3 coding DNA: TGTGCCAGCAGTGGGGAGACAGGGGGCTACACCTTC. It translates to CASSGETGGYTF.

This chain connects TRBV5-6 to TRBJ1-1; D is possibly TRBD1 (5 bases). The germline V and J ends were trimmed by 3 bases and 1 base, with 10 bases remaining between them. Germline CDR1 is SGHDT and CDR2 is YYEEEE. CDR3 length equals 14 residues. In DNA form, the CDR3 reads TGTGCCAGCAGCTGGGGGAGGGGGAACACTGAAGCTTTCTTT. The encoded protein is CASSWGRGNTEAFF.